The 15 T cell receptor beta chains reported below all come from one sample, sequenced in a study of OX40 agonist ivuxolimab in advanced cancers. TCRdb's copy holds only in-frame clones and misses some; the assay was immunoSEQ multiplex PCR. The sample consists of 65,000 to 100,000 clones, approximately 85% of them appearing once. Sequenced material: CD4+ or CD8+ T cells sorted from blood, taken in a trial of the OX40 agonist ivuxolimab. Receptor source: an adult with an advanced solid tumor such as melanoma, head and neck, liver or kidney cancer.

The chain recombines TRBV6-5 with TRBJ2-3, with 7 bases lining up with TRBD1. The CDR3 is 15 residues long. Germline V gene lookup returns CDR1 MNHEY and CDR2 SVGAGI. Trimming took 5 bases from V and 1 from J; bases not matched to a gene: 6. This CDR3 is CASSTDRDGTDTQYF. The CDR3 DNA is TGTGCCAGCAGTACAGACAGGGACGGCACAGATACGCAGTATTTT.

This chain joins TRBV11-2 and TRBJ2-5; maybe TRBD1 (6 bases). The CDR3 sequence is 16 residues long. CDR1 and CDR2 from the germline V gene are SGHAT and FQNNGV. V was clipped by 5 bases and J by 4 bases, with 20 bases between them. CDR3 nucleotides: TGTGCCAGCAGCCGGGCAATAACAGGGAACTCAGAGACCCAGTACTTC. It specifies CASSRAITGNSETQYF.

On this clone itself: At one end the junction does not follow the germline gene, possibly because of a read error. Other nucleotide sequences in the sample specify the same CDR3. This chain joins TRBV2 and TRBJ2-7; D might be TRBD2 (7 bases). The germline gives CDR1 SNHLY, CDR2 FYNNEI. The length of the CDR3 is 15 residues. The CDR3 DNA follows: TGCGCCAGCAGTGAGGGGGGGAGCTATTCACACGAGCAGTACTTC. Translating it yields CASSEGGSYSHEQYF. The full variable domain, rest sourced from reference TRBV2 and TRBJ2-7, is EPEVTQTPSHQVTQMGQEVILRCVPISNHLYFYWYRQILGQKVEFLVSFYNNEISEKSEIFDDQFSVERPDGSNFTLKIRSTKLEDSAMYFCASSEGGSYSHEQYFGPGTRLTVT.

The CDR3 spells CAWNLAGLGEQYF. As DNA, the CDR3 is TGTGCCTGGAACCTAGCGGGCCTGGGCGAGCAGTACTTC. The chain carries TRBV30 and TRBJ2-7; TRBD2 matches at 8 bases. The CDR3 contains 13 residues. The V segment lost 4 bases and the J segment 6 bases; nucleotides outside the gene matches: 8. Germline loops: CDR1 GTSNPN, CDR2 SVGIG (reference sequence). The variable domain in full, completed from reference TRBV30 and TRBJ2-7, reads SQTIHQWPATLVQPVGSPLSLECTVEGTSNPNLYWYRQAAGRGLQLLFYSVGIGQISSEVPQNLSASRPQDRQFILSSKKLLLSDSGFYLCAWNLAGLGEQYFGPGTRLTVT.

The genes are TRBV2 and TRBJ2-2; D unclear. V lost 8 bases, J lost 6 bases, and 19 bases lay in between. Germline lookup yields CDR1 SNHLY and CDR2 FYNNEI. CDR3 length equals 15 residues. The DNA of the CDR3 is TGTGCCAGCTGCGTTCCGGGCCTCGAGGCCGGGGAGCTGTTTTTT. This gives the protein CASCVPGLEAGELFF.

The V and J genes are TRBV11-3 and TRBJ2-7; D unclear. The CDR3 is 14 amino acids. The germline gives CDR1 SGHNT, CDR2 YENEEA. The V and J ends lost 3 bases and 0 bases respectively, with 9 bases between them. The CDR3 nucleotides are TGTGCCAGCAGCTTTTCGGTAGACTCCTACGAGCAGTACTTC. It encodes CASSFSVDSYEQYF. Based on the CDR3 plus reference TRBV11-3 and TRBJ2-7, the full variable domain is EAGVVQSPRYKIIEKKQPVAFWCNPISGHNTLYWYLQNLGQGPELLIRYENEEAVDDSQLPKDRFSAERLKGVDSTLKIQPAELGDSAVYLCASSFSVDSYEQYFGPGTRLTVT.

The rearrangement links TRBV7-6 to TRBJ2-1; 7 bases fit TRBD1. CDR3 length equals 14 residues. Germline loops: CDR1 SGHVS, CDR2 FNYEAQ. Trimming at V came to 5 bases and at J to 1 base, leaving 2 bases not matched to a gene. The CDR3: CASSMTGSYNEQFF. CDR3 nucleotides: TGTGCCAGCAGCATGACAGGGTCCTACAATGAGCAGTTCTTC.

The V gene is TRBV9, the J gene TRBJ2-3; D unresolved. V was cut by 4 bases and J by 7 bases, with 13 bases left in between. Germline lookup yields CDR1 SGDLS and CDR2 YYNGEE. The CDR3 sequence is 13 residues long. The CDR3 here is CASSYDPGNTQYF. The CDR3, as DNA: TGTGCCAGCAGCTACGACCCCGGTAATACGCAGTATTTT.

This clone was seen a handful of times. CDR3 loop: CASSERLQIGELFF. The CDR3 coding sequence is TGTGCCAGCAGTGAAAGGTTACAGATCGGGGAGCTGTTTTTT. The rearrangement links TRBV2 to TRBJ2-2; D unclear. This CDR3 comprises 14 residues. In germline, CDR1 is SNHLY, CDR2 FYNNEI. The V end lost 2 bases, the J end lost 7 bases, and 11 bases lay between the germline ends.

This chain joins TRBV2 and TRBJ2-7; 8 bases align to TRBD1. The length of the CDR3 is 14 residues. J was trimmed by 7 bases and V by 3 bases; bases with no gene match: 8. The germline CDR1 and CDR2 sequences are SNHLY and FYNNEI. This chain's CDR3 is CASSEYPQGGEQYF. As DNA, the CDR3 is TGTGCCAGCAGTGAGTACCCACAGGGGGGTGAGCAGTACTTC.

The chain joins TRBV7-8 to TRBJ2-7; D is possibly TRBD2 (5 bases). Germline CDR1 reads SGHVS; CDR2 reads FQNEAQ. There are 12 residues in the CDR3. V lost 5 bases, J lost 5 bases, and 10 bases lay in between. This CDR3 reads CASSRSAHEQYF. As DNA, the CDR3 is TGTGCCAGCAGCCGTAGCGCCCACGAGCAGTACTTC.

The V gene is TRBV5-1, the J gene TRBJ1-6, with 9 nucleotides matching TRBD1. This CDR3 comprises 16 residues. The germline CDR1 and CDR2 sequences are SGHRS and YFSETQ. V was clipped by 2 bases and J by 6 bases; unmatched bases: 6. The CDR3 loop is CASSFHRGLFNSPLHF. CDR3 sequence (DNA): TGCGCCAGCAGCTTTCACAGGGGGCTCTTTAATTCACCCCTCCACTTT.

This rearrangement joins TRBV30 to TRBJ1-6; D is unclear. CDR1 is GTSNPN, CDR2 SVGIG, per germline (reference sequence). Trimming removed 6 bases at V and 10 bases at J, with 10 bases between. This CDR3 contains 11 residues. This CDR3 is CACVSVSPLHF. DNA for the CDR3: TGTGCCTGTGTTAGTGTCTCACCCCTCCACTTT.

The chain couples TRBV5-1 to TRBJ2-5, with no clear D. Germline V CDR1 and CDR2: SGHRS, YFSETQ. V lost 4 bases to trimming and J lost 0 bases, with 13 bases between them. The CDR3 consists of 15 residues. CDR3 in DNA: TGCGCCAGCAGCCCCCGAACGGGCAACCAAGAGACCCAGTACTTC. Protein sequence: CASSPRTGNQETQYF.

J is TRBJ2-5 and V is TRBV7-8; 7 nucleotides line up with TRBD1. The J call may be mistaken, given a closer DNA end match to TRBJ2-7. CDR1 is SGHVS, CDR2 FQNEAQ, per germline. This CDR3 has 15 amino acids. The DNA for the CDR3 is TGTGCCAGCAGCCCCAGGACAGGCGAGACCTACGAGCAGTACTTC. It yields the protein CASSPRTGETYEQYF.